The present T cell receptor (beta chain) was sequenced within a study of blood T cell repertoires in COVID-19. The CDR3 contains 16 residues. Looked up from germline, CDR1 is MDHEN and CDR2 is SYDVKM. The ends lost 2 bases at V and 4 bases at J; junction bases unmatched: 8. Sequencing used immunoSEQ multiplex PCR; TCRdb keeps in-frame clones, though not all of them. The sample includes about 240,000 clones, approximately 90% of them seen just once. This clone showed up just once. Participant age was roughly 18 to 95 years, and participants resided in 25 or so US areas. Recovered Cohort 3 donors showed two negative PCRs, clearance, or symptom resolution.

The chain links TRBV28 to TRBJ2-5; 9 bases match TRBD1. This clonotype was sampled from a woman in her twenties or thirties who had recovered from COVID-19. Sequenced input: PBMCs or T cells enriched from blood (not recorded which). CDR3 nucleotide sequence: TGTGCCAGCAGTTTAAGTACGACAGGGGGAAGAGAGACCCAGTACTTC. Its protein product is CASSLSTTGGRETQYF.